The clone carrying this T cell receptor beta chain was picked up a small number of times. This sample stems from a study of metastatic and nonmetastatic thyroid tumors. Not a single patient had been given any form of treatment at any point before undergoing thyroid surgery. With MiXCR, TCRdb reprocessed the PCR reads. The sample includes over 30,000 clones, about a fifth seen only once; the top ten take about 3%. The ends were cut back, 3 bases at V and 10 bases at J, with 13 bases in the middle. The V gene's germline CDR1 is MNHNS and CDR2 SASEGT. This CDR3 comprises 14 residues. The sequencing input was tumor tissue. The sequence derives from a male donor with papillary thyroid cancer or a benign thyroid nodule (not recorded which). Some clones in this sample may be carry-over from other donors' samples. The gene calls are TRBV6-1 and TRBJ1-6; TRBD1 might be the D (6 bases). The CDR3 loop reads CASSDWAGDSPLHF. The CDR3 DNA is TGTGCCAGCAGTGACTGGGCAGGGGACTCACCCCTCCACTTT.